This T cell receptor beta chain was sequenced during a study of T cell repertoires in cytomegalovirus infection. The overall study: A matching HLA type, together with CMV infection, was signaled by public TCR beta signatures.

CDR1 is SGHAT and CDR2 is FQNNGV in the germline V gene. V lost 4 bases, J lost 2 bases, and 7 bases stayed unmatched. The CDR3 length is 16 residues. At least ten counts were recorded for this clonotype. The antigen is unknown. Findings and limits, study-wide: Dominating the ex vivo response were HLA-C-restricted CMV-specific TCR beta clonotypes. CMV carriers with the relevant HLA were identified by cumulative public TCR beta family frequency.

TCRdb re-derived calls from the reads in MiXCR, one entry per CDR3 protein. The sample lists around 100,000 distinct CDR3 sequences, 10% seen once, with around 29% in the top ten. V is TRBV11-2 and J is TRBJ1-3; 8 nucleotides line up with TRBD1. The material sequenced was PBMCs, sequenced either directly or after in vitro stimulation (not recorded which). The sequence was obtained from a human donor in good health (CMV status not recorded). Some clones in this sample may be carry-over from other donors' samples. CDR3 nucleotides: TGTGCCAGCAGCTACCGACAGGGGTATGCTGGAAACACCATATATTTT. Translated: CASSYRQGYAGNTIYF.